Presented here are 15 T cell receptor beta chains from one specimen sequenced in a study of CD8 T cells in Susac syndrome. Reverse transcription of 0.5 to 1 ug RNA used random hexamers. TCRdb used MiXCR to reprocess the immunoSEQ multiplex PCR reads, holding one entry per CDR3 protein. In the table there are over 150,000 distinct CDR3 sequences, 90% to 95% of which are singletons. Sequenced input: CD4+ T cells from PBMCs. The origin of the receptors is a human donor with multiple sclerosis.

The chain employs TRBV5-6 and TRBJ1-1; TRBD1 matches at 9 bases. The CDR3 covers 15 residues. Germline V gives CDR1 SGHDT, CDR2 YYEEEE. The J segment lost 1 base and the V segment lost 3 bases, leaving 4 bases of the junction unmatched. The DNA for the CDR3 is TGTGCCAGCAGCTGGGGGGACAGGGCGAACACTGAAGCTTTCTTT. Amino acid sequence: CASSWGDRANTEAFF.

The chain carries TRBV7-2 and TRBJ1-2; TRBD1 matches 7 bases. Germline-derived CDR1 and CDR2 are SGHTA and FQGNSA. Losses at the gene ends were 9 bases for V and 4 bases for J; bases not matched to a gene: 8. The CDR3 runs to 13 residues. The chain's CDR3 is CASQQGGVYGYTF. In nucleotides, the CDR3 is TGTGCCAGTCAGCAGGGGGGGGTCTATGGCTACACCTTC. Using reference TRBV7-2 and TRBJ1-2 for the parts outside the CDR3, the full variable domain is GAGVSQSPSNKVTEKGKDVELRCDPISGHTALYWYRQSLGQGLEFLIYFQGNSAPDKSGLPSDRFSAERTGGSVSTLTIQRTQQEDSAVYLCASQQGGVYGYTFGSGTRLTVV.

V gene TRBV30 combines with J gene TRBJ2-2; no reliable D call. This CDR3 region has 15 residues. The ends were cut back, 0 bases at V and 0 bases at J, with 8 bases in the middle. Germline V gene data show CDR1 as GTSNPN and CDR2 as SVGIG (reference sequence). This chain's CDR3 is CAWSVWTSNTGELFF. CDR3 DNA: TGTGCCTGGAGTGTCTGGACCTCGAACACCGGGGAGCTGTTTTTT. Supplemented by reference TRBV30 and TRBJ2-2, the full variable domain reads SQTIHQWPATLVQPVGSPLSLECTVEGTSNPNLYWYRQAAGRGLQLLFYSVGIGQISSEVPQNLSASRPQDRQFILSSKKLLLSDSGFYLCAWSVWTSNTGELFFGEGSRLTVL.

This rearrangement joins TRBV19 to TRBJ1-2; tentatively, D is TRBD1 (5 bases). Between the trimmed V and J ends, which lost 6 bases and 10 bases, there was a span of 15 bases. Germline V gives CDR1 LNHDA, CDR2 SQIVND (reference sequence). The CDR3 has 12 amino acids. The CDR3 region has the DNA TGTGCCAGTAGGGCCACGGGACCAAACTACACCTTC. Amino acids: CASRATGPNYTF.

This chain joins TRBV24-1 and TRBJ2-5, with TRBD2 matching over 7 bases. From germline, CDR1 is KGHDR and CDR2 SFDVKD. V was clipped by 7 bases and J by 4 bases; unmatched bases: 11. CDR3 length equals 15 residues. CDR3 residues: CATSDGGRGRETQYF. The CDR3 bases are TGTGCCACCAGCGACGGTGGGAGGGGTAGAGAGACCCAGTACTTC.

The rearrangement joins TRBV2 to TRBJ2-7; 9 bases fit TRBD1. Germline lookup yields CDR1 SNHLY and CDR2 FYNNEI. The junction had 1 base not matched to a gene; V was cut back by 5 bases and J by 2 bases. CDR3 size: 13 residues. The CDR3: CASSRQGAYEQYF. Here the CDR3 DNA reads TGTGCCAGCAGTCGACAGGGGGCCTACGAGCAGTACTTC.

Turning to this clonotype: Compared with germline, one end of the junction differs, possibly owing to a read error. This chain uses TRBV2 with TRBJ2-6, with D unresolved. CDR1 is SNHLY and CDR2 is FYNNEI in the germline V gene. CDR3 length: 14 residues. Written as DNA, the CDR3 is TGTGCCAGCAGTACCATGTCTGGTGCCAACGTCCTGACTTTC. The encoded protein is CASSTMSGANVLTF.

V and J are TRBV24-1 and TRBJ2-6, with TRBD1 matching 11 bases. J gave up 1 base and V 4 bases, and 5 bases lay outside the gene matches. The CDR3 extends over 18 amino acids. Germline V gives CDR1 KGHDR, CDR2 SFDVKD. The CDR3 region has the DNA TGTGCCACCAGTGAGCCCGGGACAGGGGGTTCTGGGGCCAACGTCCTGACTTTC. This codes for CATSEPGTGGSGANVLTF.

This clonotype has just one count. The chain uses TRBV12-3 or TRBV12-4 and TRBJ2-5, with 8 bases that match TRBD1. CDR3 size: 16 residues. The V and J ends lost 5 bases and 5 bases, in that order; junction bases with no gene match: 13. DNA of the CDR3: TGTGCCAGCAGTGGACGGACAGGGTCACTACGGGAGACCCAGTACTTC. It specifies CASSGRTGSLRETQYF.

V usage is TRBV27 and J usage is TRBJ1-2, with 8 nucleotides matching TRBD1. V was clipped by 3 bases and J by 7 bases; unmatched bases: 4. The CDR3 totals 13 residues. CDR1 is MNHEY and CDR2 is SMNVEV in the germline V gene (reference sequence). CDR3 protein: CASSFQGARGYTF. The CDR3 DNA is TGTGCCAGCAGTTTTCAGGGGGCGCGTGGCTACACCTTC.

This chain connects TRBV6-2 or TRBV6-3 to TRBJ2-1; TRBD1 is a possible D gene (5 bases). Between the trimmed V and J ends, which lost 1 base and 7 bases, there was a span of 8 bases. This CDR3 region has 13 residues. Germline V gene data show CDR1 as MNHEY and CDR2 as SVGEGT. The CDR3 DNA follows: TGTGCCAGCAGTTACTGGGGCCCTAATGAGCAGTTCTTC. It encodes CASSYWGPNEQFF.

The CDR3 loop is CASSLYSGSSTEAFF. The CDR3 nucleotides read TGTGCCAGCAGCTTATATTCAGGGAGTAGTACTGAAGCTTTCTTT. The chain uses TRBV7-9 and TRBJ1-1; possible D gene TRBD1, 5 bases. The CDR3 is 15 amino acids. Trimming pared 2 bases from V and 5 bases from J, leaving 15 bases between. CDR1 SEHNR and CDR2 FQNEAQ come from the germline V gene (reference sequence).

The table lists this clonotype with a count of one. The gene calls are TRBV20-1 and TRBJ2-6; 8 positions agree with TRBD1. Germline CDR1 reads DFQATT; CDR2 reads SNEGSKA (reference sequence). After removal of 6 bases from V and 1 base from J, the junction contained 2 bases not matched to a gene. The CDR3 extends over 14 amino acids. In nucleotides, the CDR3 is TGCAGTGCAAGGACAGGGTCTGGGGCCAACGTCCTGACTTTC. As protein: CSARTGSGANVLTF.

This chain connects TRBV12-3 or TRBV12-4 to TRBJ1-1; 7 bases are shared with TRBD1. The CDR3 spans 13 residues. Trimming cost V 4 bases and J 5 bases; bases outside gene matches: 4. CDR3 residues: CASSSGGGTEAFF. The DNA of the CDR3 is TGTGCCAGCAGTTCAGGGGGAGGGACTGAAGCTTTCTTT.

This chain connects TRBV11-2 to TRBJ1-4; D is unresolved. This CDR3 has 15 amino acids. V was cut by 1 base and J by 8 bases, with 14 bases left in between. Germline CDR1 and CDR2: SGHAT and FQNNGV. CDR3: CASSLALRSGEKLFF. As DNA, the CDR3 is TGTGCCAGCAGCTTAGCTCTCCGGTCTGGGGAAAAACTGTTTTTT.